This TCR beta chain was sequenced for a study of Ad26.COV2.S vaccination and SARS-CoV-2 variants. Study overall: Ad26.COV2.S shots went into the muscle once or twice, 56 days apart. Broader study findings: It was reported that spike-specific CD8+ and CD4+ T cell responses were substantially broad after vaccination.

Germline V gene lookup returns CDR1 SEHNR and CDR2 FQNEAQ (reference sequence). This CDR3 contains 15 residues. V lost 5 bases, J lost 7 bases, and 9 bases stayed unmatched. Clones were sequenced by immunoSEQ multiplex PCR, and TCRdb holds only the in-frame ones, with some missing. The sample lists about 410,000 clones; roughly nine tenths were seen once. Regarding this clone: Its antigen remains unknown.

The treatment: some 19 received Ad26.COV2.S at low or high dose, single or two shots; five or six received placebo; per-sample allocation not given. Sampling occurred on day 63 after the first vaccine or placebo injection. At a Boston site, the person donating was an adult of 18-55 years. The study used a vaccine consisting of an Ad26 vector that expressed Wuhan-strain SARS-CoV-2 spike. J is TRBJ2-2 and V is TRBV7-9; 8 bases agree with TRBD1. The starting material was peripheral blood, obtained in a trial of Ad26.COV2.S vaccine versus placebo. The receptor comes from a person between 18 and 60 years old who received the Ad26.COV2.S COVID-19 vaccine or a placebo. CDR3 loop: CASSTLTGEVGELFF. The CDR3 region has the DNA TGTGCCAGCAGCACTCTGACAGGGGAAGTCGGGGAGCTGTTTTTT. Filled out from reference TRBV7-9 and TRBJ2-2, the complete variable domain reads DTGVSQNPRHKITKRGQNVTFRCDPISEHNRLYWYRQTLGQGPEFLTYFQNEAQLEKSRLLSDRFSAERPKGSFSTLEIQRTEQGDSAMYLCASSTLTGEVGELFFGEGSRLTVL.